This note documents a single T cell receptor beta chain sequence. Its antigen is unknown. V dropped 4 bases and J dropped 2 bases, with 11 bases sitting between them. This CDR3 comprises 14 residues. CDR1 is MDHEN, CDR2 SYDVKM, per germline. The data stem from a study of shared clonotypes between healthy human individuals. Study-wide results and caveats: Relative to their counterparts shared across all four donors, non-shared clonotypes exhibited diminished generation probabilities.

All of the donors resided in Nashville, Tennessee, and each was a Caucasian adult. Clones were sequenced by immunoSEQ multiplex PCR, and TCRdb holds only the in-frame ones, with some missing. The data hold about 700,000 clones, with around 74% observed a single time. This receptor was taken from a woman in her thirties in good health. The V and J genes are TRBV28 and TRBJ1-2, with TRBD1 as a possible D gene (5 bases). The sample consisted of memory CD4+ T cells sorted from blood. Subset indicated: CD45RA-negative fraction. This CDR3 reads CASSSVGVNYGYTF. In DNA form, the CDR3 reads TGTGCCAGCAGTTCCGTGGGGGTGAACTATGGCTACACCTTC.